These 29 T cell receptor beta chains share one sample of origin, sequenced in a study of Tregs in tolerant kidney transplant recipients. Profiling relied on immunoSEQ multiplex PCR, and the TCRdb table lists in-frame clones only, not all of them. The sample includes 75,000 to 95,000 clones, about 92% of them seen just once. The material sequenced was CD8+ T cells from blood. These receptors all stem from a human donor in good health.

CDR3 bases: TGTGCTAGTGGTTTCCTGCCGGCGCGGACGGGGGCGTTGGACACTGAAGCTTTCTTT. It codes for CASGFLPARTGALDTEAFF. This sequence joins TRBV12-5 and TRBJ1-1, with D perhaps matching TRBD1 (6 bases). The germline V gene encodes CDR1 LGHNT and CDR2 FRNRAP. The CDR3 consists of 19 residues. Deletions cut 3 bases from V and 3 bases from J, with 26 bases between.

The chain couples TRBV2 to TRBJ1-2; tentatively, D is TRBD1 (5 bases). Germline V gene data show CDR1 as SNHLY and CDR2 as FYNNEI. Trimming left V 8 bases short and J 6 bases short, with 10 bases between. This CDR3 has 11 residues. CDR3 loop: CASVGTHGYTF. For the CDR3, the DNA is TGTGCCAGCGTGGGGACCCATGGCTACACCTTC.

In DNA form, the CDR3 reads TGTGCCAGCAGCTCTCTCGGGACAGGGTCCGAGCAGTACTTC. This gives the protein CASSSLGTGSEQYF. The rearrangement uses TRBV13 and TRBJ2-7; 9 bases align to TRBD1. The V gene end was trimmed by 4 bases and the J gene end by 6 bases; junction bases not matched to a gene: 7. The germline V gene has CDR1 PRHDT and CDR2 FYEKMQ (reference sequence). This CDR3 comprises 14 residues.

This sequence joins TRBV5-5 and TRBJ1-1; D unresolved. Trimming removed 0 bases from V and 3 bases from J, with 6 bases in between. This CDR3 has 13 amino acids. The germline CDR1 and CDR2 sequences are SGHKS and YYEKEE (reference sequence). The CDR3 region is CASSLGFYTEAFF. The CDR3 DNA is TGTGCCAGCAGCTTGGGGTTCTACACTGAAGCTTTCTTT.

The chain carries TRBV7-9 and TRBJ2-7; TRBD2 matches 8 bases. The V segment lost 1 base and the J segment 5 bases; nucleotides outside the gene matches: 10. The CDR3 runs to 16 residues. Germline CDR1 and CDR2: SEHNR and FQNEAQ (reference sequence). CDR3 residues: CASSLGAFAGGDEQYF. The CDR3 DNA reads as TGTGCCAGCAGCTTAGGCGCATTCGCGGGAGGCGACGAGCAGTACTTC.

CDR3 sequence: CASSESGNWEQFF. In nucleotides, the CDR3 is TGTGCCAGCAGTGAGTCTGGAAATTGGGAGCAGTTCTTC. The chain couples TRBV7-6 to TRBJ2-1, with unresolved D. V lost 6 bases and J 10 bases, leaving 16 bases between the germline ends. The CDR3 has 13 residues. The germline V gene has CDR1 SGHVS and CDR2 FNYEAQ.

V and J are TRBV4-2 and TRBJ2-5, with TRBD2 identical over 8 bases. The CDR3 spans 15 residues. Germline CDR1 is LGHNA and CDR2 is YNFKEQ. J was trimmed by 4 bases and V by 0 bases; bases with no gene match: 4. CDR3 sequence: CASSQETGGPETQYF. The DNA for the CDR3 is TGTGCCAGCAGCCAAGAGACGGGAGGGCCAGAGACCCAGTACTTC.

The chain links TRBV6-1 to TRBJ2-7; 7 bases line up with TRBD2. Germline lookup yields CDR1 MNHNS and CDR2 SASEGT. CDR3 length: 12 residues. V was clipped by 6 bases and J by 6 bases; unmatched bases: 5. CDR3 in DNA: TGTGCCAGCAGGTTGTGGGGGGGCGAGCAGTACTTC. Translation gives CASRLWGGEQYF.

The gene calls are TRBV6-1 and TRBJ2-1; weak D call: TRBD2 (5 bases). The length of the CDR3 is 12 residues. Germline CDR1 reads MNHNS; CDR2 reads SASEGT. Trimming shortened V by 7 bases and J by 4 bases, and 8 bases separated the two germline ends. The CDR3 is CASNPGYNEQFF. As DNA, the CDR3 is TGTGCCAGCAACCCGGGGTACAATGAGCAGTTCTTC.

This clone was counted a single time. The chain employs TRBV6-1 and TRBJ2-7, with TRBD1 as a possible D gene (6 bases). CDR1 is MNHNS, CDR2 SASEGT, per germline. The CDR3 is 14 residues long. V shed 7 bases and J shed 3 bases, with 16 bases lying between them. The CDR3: CASIGTSRYYEQYF. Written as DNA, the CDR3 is TGTGCCAGCATCGGGACATCTCGCTACTACGAGCAGTACTTC.

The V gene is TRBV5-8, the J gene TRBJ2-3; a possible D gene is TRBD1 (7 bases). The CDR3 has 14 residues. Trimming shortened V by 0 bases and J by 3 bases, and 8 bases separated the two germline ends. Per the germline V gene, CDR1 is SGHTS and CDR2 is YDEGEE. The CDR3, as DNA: TGTGCCAGCAGCTTGGCAGGGGGGACAGATACGCAGTATTTT. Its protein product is CASSLAGGTDTQYF.

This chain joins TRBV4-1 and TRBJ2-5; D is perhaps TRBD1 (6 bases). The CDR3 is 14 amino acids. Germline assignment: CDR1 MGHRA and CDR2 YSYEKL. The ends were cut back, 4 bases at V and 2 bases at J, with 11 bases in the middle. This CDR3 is CASSPRQAQETQYF. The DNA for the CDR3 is TGCGCCAGCAGCCCGCGACAGGCGCAAGAGACCCAGTACTTC.

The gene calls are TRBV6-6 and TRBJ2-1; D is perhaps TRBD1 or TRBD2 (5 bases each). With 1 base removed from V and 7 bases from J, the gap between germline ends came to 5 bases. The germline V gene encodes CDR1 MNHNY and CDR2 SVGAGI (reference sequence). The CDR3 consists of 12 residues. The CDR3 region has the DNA TGTGCCAGCAGTTACTGGGGGAATGAGCAGTTCTTC. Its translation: CASSYWGNEQFF.

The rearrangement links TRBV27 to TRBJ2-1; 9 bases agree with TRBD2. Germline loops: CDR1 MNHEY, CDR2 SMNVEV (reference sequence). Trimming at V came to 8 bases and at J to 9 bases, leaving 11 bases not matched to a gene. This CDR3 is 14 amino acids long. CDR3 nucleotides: TGTGCCAGCCTGGGGGCGGGGGGGCGTGGTGAGCAGTTCTTC. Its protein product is CASLGAGGRGEQFF.

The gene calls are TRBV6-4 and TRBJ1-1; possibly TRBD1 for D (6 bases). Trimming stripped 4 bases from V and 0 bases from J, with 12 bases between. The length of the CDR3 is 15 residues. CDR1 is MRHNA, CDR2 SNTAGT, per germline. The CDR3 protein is CASSADSGMNTEAFF. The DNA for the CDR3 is TGTGCCAGCAGTGCGGACAGCGGGATGAACACTGAAGCTTTCTTT.

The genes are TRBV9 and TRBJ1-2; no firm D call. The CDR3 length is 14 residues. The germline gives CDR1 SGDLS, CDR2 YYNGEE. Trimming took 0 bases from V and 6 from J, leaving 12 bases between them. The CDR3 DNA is TGTGCCAGCAGCGTAGTGGCGGCATCCGATGGCTACACCTTC. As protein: CASSVVAASDGYTF. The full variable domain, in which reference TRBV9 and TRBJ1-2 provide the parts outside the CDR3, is DSGVTQTPKHLITATGQRVTLRCSPRSGDLSVYWYQQSLDQGLQFLIQYYNGEERAKGNILERFSAQQFPDLHSELNLSSLELGDSALYFCASSVVAASDGYTFGSGTRLTVV.

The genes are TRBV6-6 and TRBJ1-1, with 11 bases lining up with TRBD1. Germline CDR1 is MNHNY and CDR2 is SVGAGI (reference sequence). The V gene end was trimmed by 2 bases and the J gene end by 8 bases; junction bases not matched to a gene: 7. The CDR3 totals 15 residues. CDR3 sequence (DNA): TGTGCCAGCAGTTACACCGGGACAGGGGGTGTCGAAGCTTTCTTT. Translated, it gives CASSYTGTGGVEAFF.

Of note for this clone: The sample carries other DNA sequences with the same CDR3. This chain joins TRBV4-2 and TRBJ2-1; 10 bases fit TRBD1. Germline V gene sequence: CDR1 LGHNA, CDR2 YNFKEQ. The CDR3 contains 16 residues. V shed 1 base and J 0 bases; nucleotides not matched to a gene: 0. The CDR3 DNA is TGTGCCAGCAGCCAAGGGGACAGGGGCTCCTACAATGAGCAGTTCTTC. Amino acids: CASSQGDRGSYNEQFF.

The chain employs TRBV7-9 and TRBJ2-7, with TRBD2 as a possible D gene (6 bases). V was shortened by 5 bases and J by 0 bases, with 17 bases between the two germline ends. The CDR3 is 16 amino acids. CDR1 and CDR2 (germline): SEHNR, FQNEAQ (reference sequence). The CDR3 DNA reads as TGTGCCAGCAGCAACGTGCGGGGAGCTGACTCCTACGAGCAGTACTTC. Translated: CASSNVRGADSYEQYF.

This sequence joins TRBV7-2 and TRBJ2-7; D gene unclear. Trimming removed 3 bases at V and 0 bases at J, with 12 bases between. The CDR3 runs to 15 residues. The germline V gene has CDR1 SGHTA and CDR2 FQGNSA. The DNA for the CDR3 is TGTGCCAGCAGCTTGACTTTTCTTGTCTCCTACGAGCAGTACTTC. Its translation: CASSLTFLVSYEQYF.

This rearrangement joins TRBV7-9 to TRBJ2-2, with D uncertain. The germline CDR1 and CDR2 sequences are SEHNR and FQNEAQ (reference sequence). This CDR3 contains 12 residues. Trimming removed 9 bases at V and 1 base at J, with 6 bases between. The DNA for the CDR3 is TGTGCCAGATGGGAGAACACCGGGGAGCTGTTTTTT. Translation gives CARWENTGELFF.

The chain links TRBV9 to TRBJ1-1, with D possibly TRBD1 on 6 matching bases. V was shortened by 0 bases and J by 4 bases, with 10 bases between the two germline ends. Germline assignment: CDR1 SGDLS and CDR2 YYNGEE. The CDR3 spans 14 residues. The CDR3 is CASSVVRGVTEAFF. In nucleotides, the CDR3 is TGTGCCAGCAGCGTAGTAAGGGGGGTCACTGAAGCTTTCTTT.

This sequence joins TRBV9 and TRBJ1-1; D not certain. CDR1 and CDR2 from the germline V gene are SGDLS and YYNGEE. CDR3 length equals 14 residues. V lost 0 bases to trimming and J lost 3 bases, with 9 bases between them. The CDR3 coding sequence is TGTGCCAGCAGCGTAGGGACTCCCTACACTGAAGCTTTCTTT. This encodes CASSVGTPYTEAFF.

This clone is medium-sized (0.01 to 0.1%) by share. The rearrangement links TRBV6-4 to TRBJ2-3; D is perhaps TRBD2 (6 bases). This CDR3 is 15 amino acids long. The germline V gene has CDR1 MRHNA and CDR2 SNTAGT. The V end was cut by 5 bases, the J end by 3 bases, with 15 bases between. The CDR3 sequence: CASSLMAEGTDTQYF. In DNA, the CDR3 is TGTGCCAGCAGTTTAATGGCGGAGGGGACAGATACGCAGTATTTT.

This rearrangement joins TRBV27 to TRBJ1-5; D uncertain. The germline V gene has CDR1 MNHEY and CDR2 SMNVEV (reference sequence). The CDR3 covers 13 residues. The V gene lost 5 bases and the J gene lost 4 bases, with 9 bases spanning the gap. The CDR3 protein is CASSVGGNQPQHF. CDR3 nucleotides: TGTGCCAGCAGTGTTGGAGGGAATCAGCCCCAGCATTTT.

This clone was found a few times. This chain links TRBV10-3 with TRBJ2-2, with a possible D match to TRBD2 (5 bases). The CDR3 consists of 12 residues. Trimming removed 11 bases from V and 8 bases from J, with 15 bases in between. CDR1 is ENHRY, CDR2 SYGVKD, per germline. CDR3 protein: CAVLSGRGELFF. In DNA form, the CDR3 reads TGTGCCGTCCTCTCGGGGAGAGGGGAGCTGTTTTTT.

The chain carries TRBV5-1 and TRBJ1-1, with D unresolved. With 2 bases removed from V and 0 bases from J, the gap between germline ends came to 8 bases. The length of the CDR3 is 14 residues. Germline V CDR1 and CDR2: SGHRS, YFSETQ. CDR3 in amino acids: CASSFGKMNTEAFF. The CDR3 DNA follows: TGCGCCAGCAGCTTCGGGAAGATGAACACTGAAGCTTTCTTT.

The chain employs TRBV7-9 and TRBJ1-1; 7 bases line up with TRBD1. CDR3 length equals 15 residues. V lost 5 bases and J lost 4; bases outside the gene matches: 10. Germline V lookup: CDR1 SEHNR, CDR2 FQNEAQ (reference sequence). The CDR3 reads CASSLEQGIITEAFF. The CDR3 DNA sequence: TGTGCCAGCAGCCTAGAACAGGGGATAATCACTGAAGCTTTCTTT.

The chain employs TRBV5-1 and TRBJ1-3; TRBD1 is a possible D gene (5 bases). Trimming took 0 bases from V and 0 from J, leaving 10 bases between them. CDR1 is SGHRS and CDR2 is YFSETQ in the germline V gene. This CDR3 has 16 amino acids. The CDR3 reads CASSLETRASGNTIYF. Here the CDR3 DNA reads TGCGCCAGCAGCTTGGAAACCAGGGCCTCTGGAAACACCATATATTTT. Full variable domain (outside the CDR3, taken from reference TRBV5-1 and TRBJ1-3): KAGVTQTPRYLIKTRGQQVTLSCSPISGHRSVSWYQQTPGQGLQFLFEYFSETQRNKGNFPGRFSGRQFSNSRSEMNVSTLELGDSALYLCASSLETRASGNTIYFGEGSWLTVV.